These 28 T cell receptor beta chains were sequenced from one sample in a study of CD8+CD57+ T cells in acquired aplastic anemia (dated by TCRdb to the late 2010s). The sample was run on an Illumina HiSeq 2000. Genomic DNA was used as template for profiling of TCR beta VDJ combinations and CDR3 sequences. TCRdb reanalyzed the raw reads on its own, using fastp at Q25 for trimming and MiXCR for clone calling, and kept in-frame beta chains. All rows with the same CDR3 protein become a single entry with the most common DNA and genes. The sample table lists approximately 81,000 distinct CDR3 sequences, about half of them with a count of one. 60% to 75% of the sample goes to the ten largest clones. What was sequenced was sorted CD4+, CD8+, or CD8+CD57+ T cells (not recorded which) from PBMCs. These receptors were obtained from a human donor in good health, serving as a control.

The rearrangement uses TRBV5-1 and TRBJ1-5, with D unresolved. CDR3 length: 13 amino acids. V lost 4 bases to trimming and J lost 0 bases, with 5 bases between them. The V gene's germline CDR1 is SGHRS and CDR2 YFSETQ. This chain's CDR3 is CASSAYSNQPQHF. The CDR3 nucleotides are TGCGCCAGCAGCGCATATAGCAATCAGCCCCAGCATTTT.

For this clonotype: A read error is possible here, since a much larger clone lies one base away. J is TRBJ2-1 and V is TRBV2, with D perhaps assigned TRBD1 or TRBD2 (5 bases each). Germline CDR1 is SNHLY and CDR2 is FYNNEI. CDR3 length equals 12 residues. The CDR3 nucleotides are TGTGCCAGCAGGGCCCAAAGGGACGAGCAGTCCTTC. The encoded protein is CASRAQRDEQSF.

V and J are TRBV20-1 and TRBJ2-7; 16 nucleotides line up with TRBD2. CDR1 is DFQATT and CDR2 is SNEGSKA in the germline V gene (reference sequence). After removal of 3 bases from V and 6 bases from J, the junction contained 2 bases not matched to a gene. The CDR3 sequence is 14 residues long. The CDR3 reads CSARGLAGGLEQYF. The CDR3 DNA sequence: TGCAGTGCTAGGGGACTAGCGGGGGGGCTCGAGCAGTACTTC.

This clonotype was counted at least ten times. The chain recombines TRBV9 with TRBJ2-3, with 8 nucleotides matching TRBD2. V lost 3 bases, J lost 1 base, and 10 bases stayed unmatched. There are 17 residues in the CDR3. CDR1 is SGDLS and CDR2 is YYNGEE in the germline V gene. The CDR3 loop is CASSEGGSGIRTDTQYF. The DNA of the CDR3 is TGTGCCAGCAGCGAGGGGGGTAGCGGGATCCGCACAGATACGCAGTATTTT.

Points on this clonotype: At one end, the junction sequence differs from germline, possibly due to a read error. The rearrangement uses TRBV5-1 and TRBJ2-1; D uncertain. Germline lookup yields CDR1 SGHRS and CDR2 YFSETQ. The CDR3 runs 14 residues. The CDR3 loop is CASGFKGSAYEQFF. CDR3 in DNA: TGCGCCAGCGGCTTTAAGGGTAGTGCGTATGAGCAGTTCTTC.

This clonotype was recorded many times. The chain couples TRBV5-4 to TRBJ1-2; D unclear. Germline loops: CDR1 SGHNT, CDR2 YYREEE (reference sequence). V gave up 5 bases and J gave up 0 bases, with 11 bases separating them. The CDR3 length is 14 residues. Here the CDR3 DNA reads TGTGCCAGCAGTTCCTGGTACTCTAACTATGGCTACACCTTC. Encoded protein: CASSSWYSNYGYTF.

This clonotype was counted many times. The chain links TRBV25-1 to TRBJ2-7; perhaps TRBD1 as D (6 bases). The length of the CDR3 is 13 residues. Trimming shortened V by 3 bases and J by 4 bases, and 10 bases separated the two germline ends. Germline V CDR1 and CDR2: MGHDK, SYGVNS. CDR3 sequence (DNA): TGTGCCAGCAGTGATTATCAGGGGTACGAGCAGTACTTC. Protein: CASSDYQGYEQYF.

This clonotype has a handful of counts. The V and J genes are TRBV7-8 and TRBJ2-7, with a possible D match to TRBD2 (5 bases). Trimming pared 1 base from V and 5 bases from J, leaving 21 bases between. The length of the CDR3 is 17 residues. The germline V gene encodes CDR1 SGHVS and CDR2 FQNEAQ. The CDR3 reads CASSLVGGMGASDEQYF. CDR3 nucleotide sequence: TGTGCCAGCAGCTTAGTGGGCGGAATGGGAGCCTCGGACGAGCAGTACTTC.

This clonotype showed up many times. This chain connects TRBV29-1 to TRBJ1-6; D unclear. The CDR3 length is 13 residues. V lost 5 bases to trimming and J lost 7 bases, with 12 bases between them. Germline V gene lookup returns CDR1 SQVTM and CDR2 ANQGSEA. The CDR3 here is CSVFGGENSPLHF. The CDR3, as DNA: TGCAGCGTTTTTGGTGGGGAAAATTCACCCCTCCACTTT.

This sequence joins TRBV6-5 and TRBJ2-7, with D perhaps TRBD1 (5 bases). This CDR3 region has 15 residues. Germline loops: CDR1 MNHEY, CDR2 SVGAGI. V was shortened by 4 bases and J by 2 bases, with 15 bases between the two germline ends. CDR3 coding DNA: TGTGCCAGCAGTTTGACCCCAGGGTCCACCTACGAGCAGTACTTC. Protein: CASSLTPGSTYEQYF.

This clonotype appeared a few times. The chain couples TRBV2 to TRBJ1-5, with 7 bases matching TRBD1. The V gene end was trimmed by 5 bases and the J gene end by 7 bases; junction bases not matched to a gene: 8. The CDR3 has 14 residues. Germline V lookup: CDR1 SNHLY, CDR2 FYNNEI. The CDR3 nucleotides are TGTGCCAGCAGTTACAGGACAGGCCGACAGCCCCAGCATTTT. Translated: CASSYRTGRQPQHF.

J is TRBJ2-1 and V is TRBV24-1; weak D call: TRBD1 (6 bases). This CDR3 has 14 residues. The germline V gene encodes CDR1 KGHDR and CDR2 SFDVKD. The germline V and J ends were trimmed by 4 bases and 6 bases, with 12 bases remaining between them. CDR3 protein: CATSETGQSNEQFF. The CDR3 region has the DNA TGTGCCACCAGTGAGACTGGACAGTCCAATGAGCAGTTCTTC.

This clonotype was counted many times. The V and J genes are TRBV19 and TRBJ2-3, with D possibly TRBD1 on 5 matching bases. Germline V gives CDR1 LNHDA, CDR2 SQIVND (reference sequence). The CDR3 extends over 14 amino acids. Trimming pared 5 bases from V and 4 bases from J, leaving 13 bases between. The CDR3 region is CASSDTPGSDTQYF. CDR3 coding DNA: TGTGCCAGTAGTGATACCCCAGGGTCAGATACGCAGTATTTT.

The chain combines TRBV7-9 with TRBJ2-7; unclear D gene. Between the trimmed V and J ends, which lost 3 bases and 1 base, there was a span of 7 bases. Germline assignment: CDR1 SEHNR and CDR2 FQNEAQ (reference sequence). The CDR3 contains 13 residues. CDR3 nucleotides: TGTGCCAGCAGCTTGGTGGCTTCCTACGAGCAGTACTTC. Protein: CASSLVASYEQYF.

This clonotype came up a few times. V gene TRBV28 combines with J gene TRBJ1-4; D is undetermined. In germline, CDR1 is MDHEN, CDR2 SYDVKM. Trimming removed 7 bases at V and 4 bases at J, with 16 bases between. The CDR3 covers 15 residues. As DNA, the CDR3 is TGTGCCAGCACCGAATCCACAACTAGTAATGAAAAACTGTTTTTT. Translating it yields CASTESTTSNEKLFF. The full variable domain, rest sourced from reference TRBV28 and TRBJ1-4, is DVKVTQSSRYLVKRTGEKVFLECVQDMDHENMFWYRQDPGLGLRLIYFSYDVKMKEKGDIPEGYSVSREKKERFSLILESASTNQTSMYLCASTESTTSNEKLFFGSGTQLSVL.

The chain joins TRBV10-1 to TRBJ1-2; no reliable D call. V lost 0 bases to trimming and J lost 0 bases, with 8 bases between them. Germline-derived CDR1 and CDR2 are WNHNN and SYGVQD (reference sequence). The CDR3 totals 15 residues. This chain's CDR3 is CASSESGLSNYGYTF. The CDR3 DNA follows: TGCGCCAGCAGTGAGTCGGGTCTTTCTAACTATGGCTACACCTTC.

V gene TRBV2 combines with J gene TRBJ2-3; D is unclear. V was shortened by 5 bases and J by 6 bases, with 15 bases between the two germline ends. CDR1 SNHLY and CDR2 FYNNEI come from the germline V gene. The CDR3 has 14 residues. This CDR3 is CASSTHGDTDTQYF. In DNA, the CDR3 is TGTGCCAGCAGTACCCACGGTGACACGGATACGCAGTATTTT. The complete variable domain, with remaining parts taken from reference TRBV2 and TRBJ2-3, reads EPEVTQTPSHQVTQMGQEVILRCVPISNHLYFYWYRQILGQKVEFLVSFYNNEISEKSEIFDDQFSVERPDGSNFTLKIRSTKLEDSAMYFCASSTHGDTDTQYFGPGTRLTVL.

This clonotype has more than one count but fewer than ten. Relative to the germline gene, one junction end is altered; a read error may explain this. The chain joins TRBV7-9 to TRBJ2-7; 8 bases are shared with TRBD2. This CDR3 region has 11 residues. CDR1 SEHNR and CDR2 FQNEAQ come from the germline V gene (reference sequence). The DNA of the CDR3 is TGTGCCAGCAGCGGAGCGGGGGAGCAGTACTTT. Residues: CASSGAGEQYF.

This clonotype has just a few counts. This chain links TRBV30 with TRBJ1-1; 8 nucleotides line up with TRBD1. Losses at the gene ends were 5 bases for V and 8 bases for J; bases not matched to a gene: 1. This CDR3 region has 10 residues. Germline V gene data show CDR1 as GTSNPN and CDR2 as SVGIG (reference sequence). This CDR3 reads CAWQGAEAFF. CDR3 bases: TGTGCCTGGCAGGGGGCCGAAGCTTTCTTT. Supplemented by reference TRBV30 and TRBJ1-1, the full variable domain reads SQTIHQWPATLVQPVGSPLSLECTVEGTSNPNLYWYRQAAGRGLQLLFYSVGIGQISSEVPQNLSASRPQDRQFILSSKKLLLSDSGFYLCAWQGAEAFFGQGTRLTVV.

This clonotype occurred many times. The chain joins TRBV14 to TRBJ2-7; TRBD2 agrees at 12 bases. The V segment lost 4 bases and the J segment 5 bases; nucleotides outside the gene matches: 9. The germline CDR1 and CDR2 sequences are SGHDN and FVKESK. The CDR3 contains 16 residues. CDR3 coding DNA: TGTGCCAGCAGCCCCATGACTCTAGCGGGAGGGCACGAGCAGTACTTC. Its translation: CASSPMTLAGGHEQYF.

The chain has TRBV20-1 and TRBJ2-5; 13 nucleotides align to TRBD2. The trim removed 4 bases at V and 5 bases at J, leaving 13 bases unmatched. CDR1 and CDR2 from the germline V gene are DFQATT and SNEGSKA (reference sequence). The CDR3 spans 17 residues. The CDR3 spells CSATTYGLAGARETQYF. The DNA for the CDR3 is TGCAGTGCTACTACATATGGACTAGCGGGAGCTCGTGAGACCCAGTACTTC.

This CDR3 reads CASSMAPVSNQPQHF. The DNA for the CDR3 is TGTGCCAGTAGTATGGCTCCCGTTAGCAATCAGCCCCAGCATTTT. This chain joins TRBV19 and TRBJ1-5; D remains unclear. V was cut by 3 bases and J by 0 bases, with 9 bases left in between. The CDR3 totals 15 residues. The germline V gene encodes CDR1 LNHDA and CDR2 SQIVND (reference sequence).

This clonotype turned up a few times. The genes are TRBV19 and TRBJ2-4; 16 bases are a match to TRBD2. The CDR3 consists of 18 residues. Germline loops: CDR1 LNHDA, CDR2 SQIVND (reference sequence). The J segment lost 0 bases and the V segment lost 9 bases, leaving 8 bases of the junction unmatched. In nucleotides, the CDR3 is TGTGCCAGCCACCCCGGGACTAGCGGGAGGGTAGCCAAAAACATTCAGTACTTC. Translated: CASHPGTSGRVAKNIQYF. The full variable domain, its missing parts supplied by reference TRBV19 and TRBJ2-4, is DGGITQSPKYLFRKEGQNVTLSCEQNLNHDAMYWYRQDPGQGLRLIYYSQIVNDFQKGDIAEGYSVSREKKESFPLTVTSAQKNPTAFYLCASHPGTSGRVAKNIQYFGAGTRLSVL.

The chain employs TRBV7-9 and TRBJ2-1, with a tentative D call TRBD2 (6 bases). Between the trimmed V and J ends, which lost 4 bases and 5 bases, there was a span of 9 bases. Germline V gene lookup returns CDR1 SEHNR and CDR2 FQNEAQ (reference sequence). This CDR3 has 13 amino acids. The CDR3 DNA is TGTGCCAGCAGCTGGGAGGAGAACAATGAGCAGTTCTTC. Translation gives CASSWEENNEQFF.

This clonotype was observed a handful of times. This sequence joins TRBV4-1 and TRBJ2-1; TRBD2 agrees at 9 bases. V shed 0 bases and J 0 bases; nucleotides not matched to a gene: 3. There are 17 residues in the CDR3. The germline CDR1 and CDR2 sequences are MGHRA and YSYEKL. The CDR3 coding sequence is TGCGCCAGCAGCCAAGATGATAGCGGGAGCTCCTACAATGAGCAGTTCTTC. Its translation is CASSQDDSGSSYNEQFF.

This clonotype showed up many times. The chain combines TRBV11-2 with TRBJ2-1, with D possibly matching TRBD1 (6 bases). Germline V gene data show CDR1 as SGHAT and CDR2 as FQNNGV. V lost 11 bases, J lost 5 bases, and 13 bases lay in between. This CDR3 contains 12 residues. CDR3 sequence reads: CAGGRDHNEQFF. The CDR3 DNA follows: TGTGCCGGGGGCAGGGATCACAATGAGCAGTTCTTC. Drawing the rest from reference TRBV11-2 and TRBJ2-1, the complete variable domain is EAGVAQSPRYKIIEKRQSVAFWCNPISGHATLYWYQQILGQGPKLLIQFQNNGVVDDSQLPKDRFSAERLKGVDSTLKIQPAKLEDSAVYLCAGGRDHNEQFFGPGTRLTVL.

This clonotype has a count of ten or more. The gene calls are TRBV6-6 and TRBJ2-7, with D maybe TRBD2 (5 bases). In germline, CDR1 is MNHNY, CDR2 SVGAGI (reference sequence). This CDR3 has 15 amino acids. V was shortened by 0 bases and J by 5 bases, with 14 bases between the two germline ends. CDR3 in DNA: TGTGCCAGCAGTTACTCGATCTTGGGAGCGGACGAGCAGTACTTC. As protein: CASSYSILGADEQYF.

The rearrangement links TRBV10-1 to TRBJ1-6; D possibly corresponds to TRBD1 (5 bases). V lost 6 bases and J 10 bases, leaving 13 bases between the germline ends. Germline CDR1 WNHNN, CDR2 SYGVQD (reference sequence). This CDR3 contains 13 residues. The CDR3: CASRRGVPSPLHF. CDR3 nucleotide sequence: TGCGCCAGCAGGCGAGGGGTCCCCTCACCCCTCCACTTT.